The 4 T cell receptor beta chains below all came from one sample that was sequenced in a study of cytomegalovirus exposure and HLA in healthy donors. With 60 Vbeta and 13 Jbeta primers, the PCR was carried out. Profiling relied on immunoSEQ multiplex PCR, and the TCRdb table lists in-frame clones only, not all of them. The sample has more than 150,000 clones, approximately 79% seen once. Sequenced: PBMCs. Receptors originate from a man aged 35 to 55 in good health and CMV-seropositive.

V is TRBV7-2 and J is TRBJ2-1; D unclear. Germline V gene sequence: CDR1 SGHTA, CDR2 FQGNSA. The CDR3 has 15 residues. The V end was cut by 2 bases, the J end by 4 bases, with 12 bases between. The DNA for the CDR3 is TGTGCCAGCAGCTTAAACGGTGGTACGTACAATGAGCAGTTCTTC. As protein: CASSLNGGTYNEQFF.

The chain links TRBV27 to TRBJ2-2; 8 positions match TRBD2. Germline V gene sequence: CDR1 MNHEY, CDR2 SMNVEV (reference sequence). J lost 7 bases, V lost 5 bases, and 6 bases had no gene match. The CDR3 has 14 amino acids. The CDR3 DNA reads TGTGCCAGCAGTCCCGGACTAGCCGTCGGGGAGCTGTTTTTT. This gives the protein CASSPGLAVGELFF.

The chain joins TRBV6-5 to TRBJ1-2; tentatively, D is TRBD1 (5 bases). Germline values: CDR1 MNHEY, CDR2 SVGAGI. The CDR3 has 14 amino acids. V was clipped by 0 bases and J by 5 bases, with 10 bases between them. For the CDR3, the DNA is TGTGCCAGCAGTTACTCGGGGCGGAGATATGGCTACACCTTC. Translating it yields CASSYSGRRYGYTF.

Only one count was recorded for this clone. This sequence joins TRBV13 and TRBJ1-4; D remains ambiguous. The germline V and J ends were trimmed by 5 bases and 8 bases, with 12 bases remaining between them. Germline loops: CDR1 PRHDT, CDR2 FYEKMQ (reference sequence). This CDR3 has 13 residues. The chain's CDR3 is CASSRVGKEKLFF. CDR3 DNA: TGTGCCAGCAGCCGGGTTGGAAAAGAAAAACTGTTTTTT.